What follows are 7 T cell receptor beta chains derived from one specimen sequenced in a study of blood T cell repertoires in COVID-19. The method was immunoSEQ multiplex PCR; TCRdb's version includes in-frame clones alone and lacks a portion of them. The sample consists of about 270,000 clones, around 89% of them appearing once. Sequencing was carried out using peripheral blood. The receptor set was obtained from a man in his sixties who had recovered from COVID-19.

The V call is TRBV5-1, the J call TRBJ2-1; 9 bases match TRBD1. The V gene end was trimmed by 0 bases and the J gene end by 4 bases; junction bases not matched to a gene: 5. This CDR3 is 16 amino acids long. In germline, CDR1 is SGHRS, CDR2 YFSETQ. For the CDR3, the DNA is TGCGCCAGCAGCTTGGCTCCCGGGACAGGGTACAATGAGCAGTTCTTC. The encoded protein is CASSLAPGTGYNEQFF.

The V call is TRBV4-1, the J call TRBJ2-5, with D unclear. The CDR3 loop spans 14 amino acids. Germline V lookup: CDR1 MGHRA, CDR2 YSYEKL. Trimming left V 0 bases short and J 4 bases short, with 9 bases between. In nucleotides, the CDR3 is TGCGCCAGCAGCCAAGATCGACATATAGAGACCCAGTACTTC. The encoded protein is CASSQDRHIETQYF.

V gene TRBV6-2 or TRBV6-3 combines with J gene TRBJ2-2, with no clear D. V was cut by 0 bases and J by 0 bases, with 11 bases left in between. Germline CDR1 reads MNHEY; CDR2 reads SVGEGT. There are 17 residues in the CDR3. Written as DNA, the CDR3 is TGTGCCAGCAGTTACTCGTGGCCAAGATCGAACACCGGGGAGCTGTTTTTT. This sequence encodes CASSYSWPRSNTGELFF.

The chain joins TRBV4-1 to TRBJ2-7, with 8 bases matching TRBD2. The germline V gene encodes CDR1 MGHRA and CDR2 YSYEKL. V shed 4 bases and J 5 bases; nucleotides not matched to a gene: 7. This CDR3 region has 14 residues. The CDR3 DNA is TGCGCCAGCAGCCCGCCGGGAGGGAAGGACGAGCAGTACTTC. This sequence encodes CASSPPGGKDEQYF.

The chain has TRBV6-5 and TRBJ1-2; TRBD1 matches 9 bases. Germline V gene data show CDR1 as MNHEY and CDR2 as SVGAGI. The CDR3 covers 12 residues. Unmatched junction bases numbered 4, after V lost 6 bases and J lost 8 bases. The CDR3 DNA reads TGTGCCAGCAGACAGGGGGCGGGAGGCTACACCTTC. It encodes CASRQGAGGYTF.

The V gene is TRBV5-1, the J gene TRBJ1-1; 7 nucleotides match TRBD1. Trimming took 4 bases from V and 2 from J; bases not matched to a gene: 11. Per the germline V gene, CDR1 is SGHRS and CDR2 is YFSETQ. The CDR3 covers 16 residues. The CDR3 here is CASSAPPDRLNTEAFF. The CDR3 coding sequence is TGCGCCAGCAGCGCCCCCCCGGACAGGCTTAACACTGAAGCTTTCTTT.

V is TRBV4-2 and J is TRBJ2-7, with TRBD1 matching 10 bases. The CDR3 sequence is 14 residues long. The V and J ends lost 4 bases and 1 base, in that order; junction bases with no gene match: 1. From germline, CDR1 is LGHNA and CDR2 YNFKEQ. CDR3 in DNA: TGTGCCAGCAGCCGGGACAGGGGTTCCTACGAGCAGTACTTC. Residues: CASSRDRGSYEQYF.